This T cell receptor beta chain was found in a study of beta chain features in type 1 diabetes. This CDR3 is built from 13 residues. Germline V gene data show CDR1 as SNHLY and CDR2 as FYNNEI. The V and J ends lost 4 bases and 0 bases respectively, with 6 bases between them. As regards this clone: Its antigen is still unknown.

What was sequenced were expressed TCRB transcripts, since all of the isolated RNA had been reverse transcribed. The protocol was immunoSEQ multiplex PCR, while the TCRdb copy is restricted to in-frame clones and leaves out a portion. The table shows approximately 340,000 clones, with less than 15% occurring only once. Study-level findings and limits: A cDNA-based sequencing approach could over-represent cells with high TCR expression.

This clonotype was obtained from a woman aged 18-29 years in good health. J is TRBJ1-1 and V is TRBV2, with D unclear. Sequencing was carried out using naive CD4+ T cells from blood. As DNA, the CDR3 is TGTGCCAGCAGTGGACAAGTGAACACTGAAGCTTTCTTT. Translating it yields CASSGQVNTEAFF.